Here is one T cell receptor beta chain with its context. The data derive from a study of OX40 agonist ivuxolimab in advanced cancers. Study context: The study treated patients with ivuxolimab, an agonistic anti-OX40 (CD134) antibody. Intravenous ivuxolimab was administered to patients every 2 weeks at 0.01 to 10 mg/kg.

Using immunoSEQ multiplex PCR, the repertoire was profiled, and TCRdb retains in-frame clones only, with some absent. Here the sample spans about 49,000 clones, 81% being singletons. Source: CD4+ or CD8+ T cells sorted from blood, taken in a trial of the OX40 agonist ivuxolimab. This sequence originates from an adult with an advanced solid tumor such as melanoma, head and neck, liver or kidney cancer.

The CDR3 coding sequence is TGCAGCGTTGAAAAGGGACAGGGGATCAATGAGCAGTTCTTC. Protein sequence: CSVEKGQGINEQFF. The chain joins TRBV29-1 to TRBJ2-1; TRBD1 matches at 10 bases. The germline V gene has CDR1 SQVTM and CDR2 ANQGSEA. The CDR3 covers 14 residues. Trimming at V came to 2 bases and at J to 6 bases, leaving 4 bases not matched to a gene.